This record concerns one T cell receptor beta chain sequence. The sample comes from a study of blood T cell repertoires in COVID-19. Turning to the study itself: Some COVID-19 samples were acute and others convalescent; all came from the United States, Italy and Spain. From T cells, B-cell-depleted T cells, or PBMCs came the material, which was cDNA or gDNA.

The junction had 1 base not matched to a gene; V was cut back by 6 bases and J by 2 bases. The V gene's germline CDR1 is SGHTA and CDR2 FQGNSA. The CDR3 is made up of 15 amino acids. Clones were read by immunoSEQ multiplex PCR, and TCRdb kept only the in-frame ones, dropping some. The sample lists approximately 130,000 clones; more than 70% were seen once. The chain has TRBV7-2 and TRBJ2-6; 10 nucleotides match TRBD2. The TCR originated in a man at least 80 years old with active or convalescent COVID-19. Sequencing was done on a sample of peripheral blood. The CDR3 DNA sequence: TGTGCCAGCAGACTAGCGGGGCCTGGGGCCAACGTCCTGACTTTC. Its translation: CASRLAGPGANVLTF.